This T cell receptor (beta chain) was retrieved from a study of T cells in Graves' hyperthyroidism and ophthalmopathy. About the research overall: At initial diagnosis, before any treatment had begun, peripheral blood was obtained.

Criteria for exclusion of patients were uncontrolled infection, other autoimmune disease, pregnancy or lactation. Looked up from germline, CDR1 is SNHLY and CDR2 is FYNNEI. CDR3 length: 14 residues. As regards this clonotype: Antigen unknown. The germline gene is not matched at one end of the junction; a read error may be the cause.

Study-level findings and limits: The model identified upcoming ophthalmopathy a median roughly 6.5 months ahead of onset. Blood also held most thyroid clonotypes expanded beyond 0.001.

Researchers took RNA transcripts and amplified the TCR beta CDR3 regions from them. A first-round RT-PCR of the TCR CDR3 used the HTBI primer set. TCRdb passed the multiplex PCR reads through MiXCR, listing each CDR3 protein once. The data hold about 840,000 distinct CDR3 sequences, with over 35% observed a single time. This receptor was taken from a man younger than 35 with Graves' hyperthyroidism. The gene calls are TRBV2 and TRBJ2-2; 9 positions match TRBD2. Sequencing was done on a sample of blood. As DNA, the CDR3 is TGTGCCAGCACTAGCGGGGCTGACACCGGGGAGCTGTCTTTT. Its protein is CASTSGADTGELSF.